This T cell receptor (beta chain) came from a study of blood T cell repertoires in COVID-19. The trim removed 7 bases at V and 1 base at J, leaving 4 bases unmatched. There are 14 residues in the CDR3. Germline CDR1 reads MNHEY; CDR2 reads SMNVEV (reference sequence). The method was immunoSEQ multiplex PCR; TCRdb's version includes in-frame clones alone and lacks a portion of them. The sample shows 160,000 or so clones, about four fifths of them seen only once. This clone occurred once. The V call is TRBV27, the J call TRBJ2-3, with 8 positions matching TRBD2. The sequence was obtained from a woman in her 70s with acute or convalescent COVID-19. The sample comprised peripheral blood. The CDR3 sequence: CASTRREGTDTQYF. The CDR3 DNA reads TGTGCCAGCACCCGGCGGGAGGGCACAGATACGCAGTATTTT.